Listed below are T cell receptor beta chains from one sample, sequenced in a study of blood T cell repertoires in COVID-19. The repertoire was sequenced with immunoSEQ multiplex PCR; TCRdb's copy has only in-frame clones and lacks some. The data show 84,000 or so clones, 80% seen once. What was sequenced was peripheral blood. These receptors all come from an elderly woman with acute or convalescent COVID-19. Both conserved end residues are part of each CDR3. Each record gives: clone size, J gene, D gene, V gene, CDR3 DNA, CDR3 protein. The D gene is left open where the match is weak. The size field is filled for only some rows; it gives once, few, many or a size class.

once | TRBJ2-1 | - | TRBV3-1/TRBV3-2 | TGTGCCAGCAGCCCCTTTGCGGGATACAATGAGCAGTTCTTC | CASSPFAGYNEQFF
- | TRBJ2-7 | TRBD1 | TRBV5-5 | TGTGCCAGCAGCTTGGGGGGGACAGGGTCCGAGCAGTACTTC | CASSLGGTGSEQYF
- | TRBJ2-7 | - | TRBV2 | TGTGCCAGCAGCCTAGCATCCGAGCAGTACTTC | CASSLASEQYF
- | TRBJ1-1 | - | TRBV5-1 | TGCGCCAGCAGCCAAATAACAGGGAACACTGAAGCTTTCTTT | CASSQITGNTEAFF
- | TRBJ2-7 | TRBD2 | TRBV6-5 | TGTGCCAGCAGGGGGACTAGCGCCTCCTACGAGCAGTACTTC | CASRGTSASYEQYF
- | TRBJ2-3 | - | TRBV2 | TGTGCCAGCAGTGAAACGACATACACAGATACGCAGTATTTT | CASSETTYTDTQYF
- | TRBJ2-1 | TRBD2 | TRBV30 | TGTGCCTGGACCCCAAAAACCAGCAGGACTAGCGGGGGGGCTAGGAATGAGCAGTTCTTC | CAWTPKTSRTSGGARNEQFF
- | TRBJ1-6 | - | TRBV3-1/TRBV3-2 | TGTGCCAGCAGCCGGGGAGAGGGGGTAACACCCCTCCACTTT | CASSRGEGVTPLHF
- | TRBJ1-2 | - | TRBV7-2 | TGTGCCAGCAGCGCCAACAGGGGCTACACCTTC | CASSANRGYTF
- | TRBJ2-2 | TRBD1 | TRBV30 | TGTGCCTGGGCCCATCCCGGGACAGTGAACACCGGGGAGCTGTTTTTT | CAWAHPGTVNTGELFF
- | TRBJ2-1 | TRBD1 | TRBV3-1/TRBV3-2 | TGTGCCAGCAGCCAAGCGAGACGAACAGGGGGCGGAGATGAGCAGTTCTTC | CASSQARRTGGGDEQFF
- | TRBJ2-1 | - | TRBV19 | TGTGCCAGTAGTTCACAGGGTACTTTACTCAATGAGCAGTTCTTC | CASSSQGTLLNEQFF
once | TRBJ2-3 | TRBD2 | TRBV2 | TGTGCCAGCAGGGGTTCGGCTAGCGGGGCAGATACGCAGTATTTT | CASRGSASGADTQYF
- | TRBJ2-1 | - | TRBV2 | TGTGCCAGCGACAGATCCTCCTACAATGAGCAGTTCTTC | CASDRSSYNEQFF
- | TRBJ1-3 | TRBD1 | TRBV15 | TGTGCCACCAGCACGGGGACAGCTGGCTCTGGAAACACCATATATTTT | CATSTGTAGSGNTIYF
- | TRBJ2-1 | - | TRBV5-1 | TGCGCCAGCAGCTACCAAGCGGGTTCCTACAATGAGCAGTTCTTC | CASSYQAGSYNEQFF
- | TRBJ2-7 | - | TRBV7-2 | TGTGCCAGCAGCTCCCCGGGAAGGAGCGCCTACGAGCAGTACTTC | CASSSPGRSAYEQYF
few | TRBJ2-7 | TRBD2 | TRBV7-9 | TGTGCCAGCAGCTTAGATTTGGGAGGGGCTTACGAGCAGTACTTC | CASSLDLGGAYEQYF
once | TRBJ2-1 | TRBD2 | TRBV4-1 | TGCGCAAGCGGGAGTGACGGGGATGAGCAGTTCTTC | CASGSDGDEQFF
once | TRBJ2-5 | TRBD2 | TRBV5-1 | TGCGCCAGCAGCTTGGCCGGGGCGGGAGGGCAAGAGACCCAGTACTTC | CASSLAGAGGQETQYF
- | TRBJ2-2 | TRBD2 | TRBV27 | TGTGCCAGCTCGCTAGCGGGGGGGCCGGGTGGGGAGCTGTTTTTT | CASSLAGGPGGELFF
- | TRBJ1-2 | TRBD1 | TRBV19 | TGTGCCACCTCGGGACAGGGAACCTATGGCTACACCTTC | CATSGQGTYGYTF
- | TRBJ2-7 | TRBD2 | TRBV7-9 | TGTGCCAGCAGTAGAGGGTCAAGCGGGGTGTTCTCCTACGAGCAGTACTTC | CASSRGSSGVFSYEQYF
- | TRBJ1-5 | - | TRBV6-5 | TGTGCCAGCAGTTACGACAGCGATCAGCCCCAGCATTTT | CASSYDSDQPQHF
- | TRBJ1-2 | TRBD1 | TRBV25-1 | TGTGCCAGCAGTGATCCTGCACAGGGGCTTTATGGCTACACCTTC | CASSDPAQGLYGYTF
- | TRBJ2-5 | TRBD2 | TRBV5-1 | TGCGCCAGCAGCTTGGGGTCCAGCGGGGCAAAAGAGACCCAGTACTTC | CASSLGSSGAKETQYF
- | TRBJ2-5 | TRBD2 | TRBV6-5 | TGTGCCAGCAGTCGTAGCGGGAGCCAAGAGACCCAGTACTTC | CASSRSGSQETQYF
- | TRBJ1-5 | TRBD1 | TRBV2 | TGTGCCAGCAGGCACAGGGGGGAGGCTCAGCCCCAGCATTTT | CASRHRGEAQPQHF
- | TRBJ2-1 | - | TRBV7-2 | TGTGCCAGCAGCTTAATCGGGGGATACAATGAGCAGTTCTTC | CASSLIGGYNEQFF
- | TRBJ2-7 | TRBD1 | TRBV7-8 | TGTGCCAGCAGCTCATACAGGGGGTCCTCATACGAGCAGTACTTC | CASSSYRGSSYEQYF
- | TRBJ1-5 | - | TRBV12-5 | TGTGCTAGTGCCGCGGGGGGGAGGAACAATCAGCCCCAGCATTTT | CASAAGGRNNQPQHF
- | TRBJ2-7 | - | TRBV5-1 | TGCGCCAGCAGCTTGATACCGGGGGAGCAGTACTTC | CASSLIPGEQYF
- | TRBJ1-5 | - | TRBV5-4 | TGTGCCAGCAGTTTACATGGTCAGCCCCAGCATTTT | CASSLHGQPQHF
- | TRBJ1-2 | - | TRBV7-2 | TGTGCCAGCAGACTAGACAGGCCGGATGGCTACACCTTC | CASRLDRPDGYTF
- | TRBJ1-5 | - | TRBV7-8 | TGTGCCAGCAGCTTACGGCCAGGCCACAATCAGCCCCAGCATTTT | CASSLRPGHNQPQHF
- | TRBJ1-1 | - | TRBV7-2 | TGTGCCAGCAGCCTAAGATGGGACATCAAGAACACTGAAGCTTTCTTT | CASSLRWDIKNTEAFF
- | TRBJ2-3 | - | TRBV7-8 | TGTGCCAGCAGCTTAGTACGGGGGGCCCGCACAGATACGCAGTATTTT | CASSLVRGARTDTQYF
few | TRBJ2-1 | - | TRBV2 | TGTGCCAGCAGTGGTGTCTCGACTAGTGACAATGAGCAGTTCTTC | CASSGVSTSDNEQFF
- | TRBJ1-5 | TRBD1 | TRBV4-1 | TGCGCCAGCAGCCAAGGGTTAAGGGGGCGCGCGGGTCAGCCCCAGCATTTT | CASSQGLRGRAGQPQHF
- | TRBJ2-1 | TRBD2 | TRBV7-9 | TGTGCCAGCAGCTTATCCGCGGGACGGACTAGTGAGCAGTTCTTC | CASSLSAGRTSEQFF
- | TRBJ1-4 | - | TRBV5-1 | TGCGCCAGCAGCTTTGCCTTTGGTGGCCCAACGGGTGAAAAACTGTTTTTT | CASSFAFGGPTGEKLFF
- | TRBJ1-4 | TRBD1 | TRBV7-9 | TGTGCCAGCAGCTCCACAGGGGAGGCTAATGAAAAACTGTTTTTT | CASSSTGEANEKLFF
- | TRBJ1-2 | - | TRBV19 | TGTGCCAGTAACCTTCGAACGACAGAAGGCTACACCTTC | CASNLRTTEGYTF
few | TRBJ1-2 | TRBD1 | TRBV5-1 | TGCGCCAGCAGCTGGACAGGGGGCGCTGATGGCTACACCTTC | CASSWTGGADGYTF
- | TRBJ2-5 | TRBD2 | TRBV2 | TGTGCCAGCAGTGGTAAAATAGCGGGGGGGCGTGTGGAGACCCAGTACTTC | CASSGKIAGGRVETQYF
few | TRBJ2-5 | - | TRBV29-1 | TGCAGCACCACCGGGTCGGGGGAGACCAAGTACTTC | CSTTGSGETKYF
- | TRBJ2-1 | - | TRBV7-7 | TGTGCCAGCAGCTTAGCGCCGTCGGCCCTAACTAGCACCTACAATGAGCAGTTCTTC | CASSLAPSALTSTYNEQFF
- | TRBJ1-2 | TRBD1 | TRBV6-5 | TGTGCCAGCAGCCTTGACAGGGGACCACGAGTCGGCTACACCTTC | CASSLDRGPRVGYTF
- | TRBJ2-1 | - | TRBV7-2 | - | CASSSSGSPYNEQFF
- | TRBJ2-5 | TRBD2 | TRBV5-4 | TGTGCCAGCAGCCCGGGACTAGAAGAGACCCAGTACTTC | CASSPGLEETQYF
- | TRBJ1-3 | - | TRBV7-9 | TGTGCCAGCAGCTTAGCGTTCTCCTCTGGAAACACCATATATTTT | CASSLAFSSGNTIYF
- | TRBJ2-1 | - | TRBV29-1 | TGCAGCGGCGATATGCATGAGAGCTCCTACAATGAGCAGTTCTTC | CSGDMHESSYNEQFF
few | TRBJ2-5 | - | TRBV5-6 | TGTGCCAGCAGCCGGGGATTCCAAGAGACCCAGTACTTC | CASSRGFQETQYF
many | TRBJ1-2 | TRBD1 | TRBV2 | TGTGCCAGCAGGGCCGGGACAGGGGGCGGTCATGGCTACACCTTC | CASRAGTGGGHGYTF
- | TRBJ2-7 | - | TRBV7-2 | TGTGCCAGCAGCTTAGAAGGGGCCATCCATTACGAGCAGTACTTC | CASSLEGAIHYEQYF
- | TRBJ1-6 | - | TRBV20-1 | TGCAGTGCTAGTCCGGGGATTTCACCCCTCCACTTT | CSASPGISPLHF
- | TRBJ2-1 | TRBD1 | TRBV5-1 | TGCGCCAGCAGCGGACAGGGGGTTTACAATGAGCAGTTCTTC | CASSGQGVYNEQFF
- | TRBJ1-1 | - | TRBV5-1 | TGCGCCAGCAGCTTGGCGCGGGTTGGGAACACTGAAGCTTTCTTT | CASSLARVGNTEAFF
- | TRBJ2-1 | TRBD2 | TRBV19 | TGTGCCAGCCGCCGAGGGAGGGCGGGTAATGAGCAGTTCTTC | CASRRGRAGNEQFF
- | TRBJ1-6 | - | TRBV25-1 | TGTGCCAGCAGTCAGGCTGGAAATAATTCACCCCTCCACTTT | CASSQAGNNSPLHF